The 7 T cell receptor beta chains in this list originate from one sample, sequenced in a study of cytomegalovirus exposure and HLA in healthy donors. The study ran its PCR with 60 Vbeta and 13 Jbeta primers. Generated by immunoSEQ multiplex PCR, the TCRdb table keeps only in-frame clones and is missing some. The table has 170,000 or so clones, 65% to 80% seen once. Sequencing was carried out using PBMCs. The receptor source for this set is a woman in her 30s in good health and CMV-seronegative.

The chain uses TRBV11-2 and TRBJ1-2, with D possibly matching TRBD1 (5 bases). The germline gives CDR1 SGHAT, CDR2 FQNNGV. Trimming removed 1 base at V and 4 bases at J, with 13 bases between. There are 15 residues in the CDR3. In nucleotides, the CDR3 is TGTGCCAGCAGCTTAGGTCCCGGGGGTCCCTATGGCTACACCTTC. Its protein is CASSLGPGGPYGYTF. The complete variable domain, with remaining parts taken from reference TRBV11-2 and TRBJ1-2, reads EAGVAQSPRYKIIEKRQSVAFWCNPISGHATLYWYQQILGQGPKLLIQFQNNGVVDDSQLPKDRFSAERLKGVDSTLKIQPAKLEDSAVYLCASSLGPGGPYGYTFGSGTRLTVV.

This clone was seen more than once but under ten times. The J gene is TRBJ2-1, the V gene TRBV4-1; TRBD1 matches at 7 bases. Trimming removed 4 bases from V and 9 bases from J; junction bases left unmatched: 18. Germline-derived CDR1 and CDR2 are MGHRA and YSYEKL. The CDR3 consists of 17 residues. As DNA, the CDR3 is TGCGCCAGCAGCCCTACCGATAGGGACAGAAGTCTGGGTGAGCAGTTCTTC. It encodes CASSPTDRDRSLGEQFF.

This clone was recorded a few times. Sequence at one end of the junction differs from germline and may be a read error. The CDR3 DNA reads as TGTGCCAGCGGGACAGCTTATGGCTACCCCTTC. Its protein is CASGTAYGYPF. The chain links TRBV2 to TRBJ1-2; 7 nucleotides match TRBD1. Looked up from germline, CDR1 is SNHLY and CDR2 is FYNNEI. The CDR3 length is 11 residues.

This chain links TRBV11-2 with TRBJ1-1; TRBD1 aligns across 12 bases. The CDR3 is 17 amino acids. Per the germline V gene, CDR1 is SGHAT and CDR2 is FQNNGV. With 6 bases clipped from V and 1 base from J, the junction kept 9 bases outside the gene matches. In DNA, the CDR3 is TGTGCCAGCAGAGGGGGGACAGGGGGCAATTCGAACACTGAAGCTTTCTTT. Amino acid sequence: CASRGGTGGNSNTEAFF. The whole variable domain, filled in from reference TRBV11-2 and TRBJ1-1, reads EAGVAQSPRYKIIEKRQSVAFWCNPISGHATLYWYQQILGQGPKLLIQFQNNGVVDDSQLPKDRFSAERLKGVDSTLKIQPAKLEDSAVYLCASRGGTGGNSNTEAFFGQGTRLTVV.

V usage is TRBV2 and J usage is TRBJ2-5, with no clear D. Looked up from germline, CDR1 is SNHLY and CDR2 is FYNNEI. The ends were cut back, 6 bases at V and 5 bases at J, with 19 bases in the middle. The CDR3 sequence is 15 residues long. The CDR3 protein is CASRSPLVDVETQYF. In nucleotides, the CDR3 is TGTGCCAGCAGAAGCCCCTTGGTAGATGTCGAGACCCAGTACTTC.

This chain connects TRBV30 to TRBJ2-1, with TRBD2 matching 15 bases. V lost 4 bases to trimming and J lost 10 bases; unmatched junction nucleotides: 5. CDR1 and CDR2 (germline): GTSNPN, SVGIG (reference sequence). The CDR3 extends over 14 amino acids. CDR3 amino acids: CAWTAGLAGGEQFF. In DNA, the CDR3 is TGTGCCTGGACCGCGGGACTAGCGGGGGGCGAGCAGTTCTTC.

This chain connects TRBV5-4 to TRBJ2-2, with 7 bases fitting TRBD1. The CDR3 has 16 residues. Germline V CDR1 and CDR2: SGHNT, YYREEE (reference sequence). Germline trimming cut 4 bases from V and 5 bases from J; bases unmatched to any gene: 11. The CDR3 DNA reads TGTGCCAGCAGCCCCGCGAAGAGGGGGCAAACCGGGGAGCTGTTTTTT. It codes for CASSPAKRGQTGELFF.